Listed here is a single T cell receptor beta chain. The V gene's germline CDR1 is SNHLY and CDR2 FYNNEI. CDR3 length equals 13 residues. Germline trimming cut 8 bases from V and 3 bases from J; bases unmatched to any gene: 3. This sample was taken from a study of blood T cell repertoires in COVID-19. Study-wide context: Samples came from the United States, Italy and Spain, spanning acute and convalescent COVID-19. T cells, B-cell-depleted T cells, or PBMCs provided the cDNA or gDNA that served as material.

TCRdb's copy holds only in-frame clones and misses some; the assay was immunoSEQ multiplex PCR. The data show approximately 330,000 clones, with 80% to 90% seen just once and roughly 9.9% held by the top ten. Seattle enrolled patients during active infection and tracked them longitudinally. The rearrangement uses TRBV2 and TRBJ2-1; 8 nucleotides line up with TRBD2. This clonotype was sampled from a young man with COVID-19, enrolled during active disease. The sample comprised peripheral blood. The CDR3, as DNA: TGTGCCAGCCAAAGCGGGAGCTACAATGAGCAGTTCTTC. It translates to CASQSGSYNEQFF.